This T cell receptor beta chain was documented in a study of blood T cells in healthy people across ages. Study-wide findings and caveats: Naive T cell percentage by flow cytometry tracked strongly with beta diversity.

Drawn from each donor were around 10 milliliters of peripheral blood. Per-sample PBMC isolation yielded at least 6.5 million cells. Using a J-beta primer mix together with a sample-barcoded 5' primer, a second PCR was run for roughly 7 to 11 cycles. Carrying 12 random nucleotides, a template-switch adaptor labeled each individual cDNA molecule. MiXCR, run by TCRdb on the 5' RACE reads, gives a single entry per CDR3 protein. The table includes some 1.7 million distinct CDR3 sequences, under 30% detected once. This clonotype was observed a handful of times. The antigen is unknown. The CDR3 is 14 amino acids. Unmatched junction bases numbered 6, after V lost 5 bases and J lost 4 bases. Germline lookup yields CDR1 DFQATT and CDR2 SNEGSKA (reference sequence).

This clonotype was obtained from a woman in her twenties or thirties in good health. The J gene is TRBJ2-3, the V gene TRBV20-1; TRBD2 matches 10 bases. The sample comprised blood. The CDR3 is CSARRSGGADTQYF. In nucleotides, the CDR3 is TGCAGTGCTCGGAGGAGCGGGGGGGCAGATACGCAGTATTTT.